This TCR beta chain was identified during a study of blood T cells in healthy people across ages. Study observations and caveats: Long-lived donors exceeded aged donors in naive CD4+ cells and diversity.

Germline lookup yields CDR1 LNHNV and CDR2 YYDKDF (reference sequence). CDR3 length: 15 amino acids. V dropped 0 bases and J dropped 3 bases, with 12 bases sitting between them. Next came a second PCR, run for about 7 to 12 cycles, which used a sample-barcoded 5' primer along with a J-beta primer mix. Every molecule of cDNA carried a tag from a template-switch adaptor with 12 random nucleotides. TCRdb analysed the 5' RACE reads with MiXCR anew, one entry per CDR3 protein. There are around 600,000 distinct CDR3 sequences in the sample; 40% to 50% occur only once, and approximately 23% lies in the top ten. The table lists this clonotype with a few counts. Its specificity is not known. Every donor contributed 8 to 10 milliliters of peripheral blood by blood draw. Isolated PBMCs totaled at least 6.5 million in each sample.

The source material was blood. V gene TRBV15 combines with J gene TRBJ2-7, with a weak D call TRBD1 (5 bases). The TCR originated in an elderly man in good health. The CDR3: CATSRDLGAGYEQYF. The CDR3 DNA reads TGTGCCACCAGCAGAGATCTAGGGGCCGGCTACGAGCAGTACTTC.